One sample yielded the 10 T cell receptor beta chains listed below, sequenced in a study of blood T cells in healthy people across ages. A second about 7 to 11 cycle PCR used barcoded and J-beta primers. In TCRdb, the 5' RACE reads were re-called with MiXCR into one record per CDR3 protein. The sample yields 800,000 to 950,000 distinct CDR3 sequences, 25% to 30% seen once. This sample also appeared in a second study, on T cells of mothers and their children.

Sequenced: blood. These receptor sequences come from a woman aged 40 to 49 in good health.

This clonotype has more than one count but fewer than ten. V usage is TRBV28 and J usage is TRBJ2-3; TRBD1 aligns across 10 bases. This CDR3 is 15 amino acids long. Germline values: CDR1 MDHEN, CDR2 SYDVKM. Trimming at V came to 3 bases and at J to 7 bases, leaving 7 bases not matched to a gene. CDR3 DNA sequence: TGTGCCAGCAGTTTTTCCGACAGGGGGCTTAATACGCAGTATTTT. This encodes CASSFSDRGLNTQYF.

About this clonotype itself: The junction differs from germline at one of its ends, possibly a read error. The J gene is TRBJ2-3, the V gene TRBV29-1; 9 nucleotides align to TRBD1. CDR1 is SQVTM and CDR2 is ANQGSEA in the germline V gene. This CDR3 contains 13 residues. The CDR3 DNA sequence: TGCAACGTTGCTACAGGGGGCGGTGATACGCAGTATTTT. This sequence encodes CNVATGGGDTQYF.

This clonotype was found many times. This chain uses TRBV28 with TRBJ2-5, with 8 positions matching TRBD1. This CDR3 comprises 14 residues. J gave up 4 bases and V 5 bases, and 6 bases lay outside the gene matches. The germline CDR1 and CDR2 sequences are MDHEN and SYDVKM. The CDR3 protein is CASSIQGAGETQYF. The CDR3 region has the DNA TGTGCCAGCAGTATCCAGGGGGCCGGAGAGACCCAGTACTTC.

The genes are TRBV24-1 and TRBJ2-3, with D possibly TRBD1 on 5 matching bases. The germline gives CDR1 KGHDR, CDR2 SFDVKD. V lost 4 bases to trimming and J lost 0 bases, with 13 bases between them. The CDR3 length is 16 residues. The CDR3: CATSETGSSSTDTQYF. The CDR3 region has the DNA TGTGCCACCAGTGAAACAGGTTCCTCTAGCACAGATACGCAGTATTTT.

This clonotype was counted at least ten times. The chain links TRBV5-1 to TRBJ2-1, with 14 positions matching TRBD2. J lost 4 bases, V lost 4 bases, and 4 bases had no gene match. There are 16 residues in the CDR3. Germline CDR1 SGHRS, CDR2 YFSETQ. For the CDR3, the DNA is TGCGCCAGCAGCCCGGGACTAGCGGGGGCGTACAATGAGCAGTTCTTC. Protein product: CASSPGLAGAYNEQFF.

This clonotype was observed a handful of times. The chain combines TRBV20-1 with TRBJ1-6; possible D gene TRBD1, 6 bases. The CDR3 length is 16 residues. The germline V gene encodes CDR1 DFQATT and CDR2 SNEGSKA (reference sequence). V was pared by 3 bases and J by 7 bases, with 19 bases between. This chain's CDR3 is CSARPYDRTDNSPLHF. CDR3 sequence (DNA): TGCAGTGCTAGGCCATACGACCGGACAGACAATTCACCCCTCCACTTT.

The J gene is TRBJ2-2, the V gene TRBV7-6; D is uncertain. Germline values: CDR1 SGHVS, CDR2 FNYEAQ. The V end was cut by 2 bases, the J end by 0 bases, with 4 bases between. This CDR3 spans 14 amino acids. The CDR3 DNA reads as TGTGCCAGCAGCTTATTAGCGAACACCGGGGAGCTGTTTTTT. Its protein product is CASSLLANTGELFF. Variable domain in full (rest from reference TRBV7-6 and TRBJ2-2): GAGVSQSPRYKVTKRGQDVALRCDPISGHVSLYWYRQALGQGPEFLTYFNYEAQQDKSGLPNDRFSAERPEGSISTLTIQRTEQRDSAMYRCASSLLANTGELFFGEGSRLTVL.

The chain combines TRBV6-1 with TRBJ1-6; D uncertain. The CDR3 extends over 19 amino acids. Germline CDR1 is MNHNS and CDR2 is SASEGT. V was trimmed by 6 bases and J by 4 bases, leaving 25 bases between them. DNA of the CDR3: TGTGCCAGCAGCATGGATCGGAGTACCCCTAACCATTATAATTCACCCCTCCACTTT. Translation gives CASSMDRSTPNHYNSPLHF.

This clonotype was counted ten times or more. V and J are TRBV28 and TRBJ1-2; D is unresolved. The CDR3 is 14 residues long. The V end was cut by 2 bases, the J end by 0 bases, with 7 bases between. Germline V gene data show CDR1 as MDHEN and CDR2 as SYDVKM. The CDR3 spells CASSLPLANYGYTF. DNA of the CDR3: TGTGCCAGCAGTTTACCCTTAGCTAACTATGGCTACACCTTC.

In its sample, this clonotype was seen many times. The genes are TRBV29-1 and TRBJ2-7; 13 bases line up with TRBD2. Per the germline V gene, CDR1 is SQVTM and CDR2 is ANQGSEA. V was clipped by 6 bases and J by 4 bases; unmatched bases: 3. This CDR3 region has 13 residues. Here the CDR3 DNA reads TGCAGCGTGGGGACTAGCGGGGCTTACGAGCAGTACTTC. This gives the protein CSVGTSGAYEQYF.